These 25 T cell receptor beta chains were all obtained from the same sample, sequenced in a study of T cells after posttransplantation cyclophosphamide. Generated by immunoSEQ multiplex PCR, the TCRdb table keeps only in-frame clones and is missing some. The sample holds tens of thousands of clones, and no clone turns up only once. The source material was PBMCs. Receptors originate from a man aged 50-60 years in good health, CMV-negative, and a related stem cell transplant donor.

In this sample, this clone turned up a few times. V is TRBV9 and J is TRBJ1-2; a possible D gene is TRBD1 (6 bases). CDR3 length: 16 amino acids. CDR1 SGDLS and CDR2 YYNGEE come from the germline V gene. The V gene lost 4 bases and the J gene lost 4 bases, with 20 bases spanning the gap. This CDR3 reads CASSSPIRDTIYGYTF. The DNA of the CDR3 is TGTGCCAGCAGCTCCCCTATCCGGGACACGATCTATGGCTACACCTTC.

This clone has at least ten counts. CDR3 region: CASSSVQYQFSTGELFF. CDR3 sequence (DNA): TGTGCCAGCAGCTCTGTCCAGTACCAGTTCTCCACCGGGGAGCTGTTTTTT. This chain links TRBV7-9 with TRBJ2-2; D gene unclear. The CDR3 is made up of 17 amino acids. The V end lost 4 bases, the J end lost 4 bases, and 19 bases lay between the germline ends. From germline, CDR1 is SEHNR and CDR2 FQNEAQ (reference sequence).

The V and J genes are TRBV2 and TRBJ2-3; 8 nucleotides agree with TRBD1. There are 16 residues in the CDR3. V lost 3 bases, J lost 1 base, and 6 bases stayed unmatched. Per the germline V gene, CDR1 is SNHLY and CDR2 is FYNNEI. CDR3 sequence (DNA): TGTGCCAGCAGTGACATAGGCAGGGGGCGCACAGATACGCAGTATTTT. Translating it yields CASSDIGRGRTDTQYF.

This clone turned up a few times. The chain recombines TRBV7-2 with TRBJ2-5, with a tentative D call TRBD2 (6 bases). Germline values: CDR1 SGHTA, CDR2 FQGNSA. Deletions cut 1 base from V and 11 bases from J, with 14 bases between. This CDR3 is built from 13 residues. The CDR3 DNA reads TGTGCCAGCAGCTTAGGGAAGGCCCGGGAGCAGTACTTC. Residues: CASSLGKAREQYF.

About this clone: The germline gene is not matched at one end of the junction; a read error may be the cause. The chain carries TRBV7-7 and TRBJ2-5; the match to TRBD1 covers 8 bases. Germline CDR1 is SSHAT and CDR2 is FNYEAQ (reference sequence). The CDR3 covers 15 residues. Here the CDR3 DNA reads TGTGCTAGCAGCTCGTTCTCAGGGGGCGGGGAGACCCAGTACTTC. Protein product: CASSSFSGGGETQYF.

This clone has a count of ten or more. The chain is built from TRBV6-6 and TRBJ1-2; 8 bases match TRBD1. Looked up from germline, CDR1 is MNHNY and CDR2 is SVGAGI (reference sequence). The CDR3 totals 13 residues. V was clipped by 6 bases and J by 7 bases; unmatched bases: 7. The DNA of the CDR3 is TGTGCCAGCAGCGACACAGGGGGAACTGGCTACACCTTC. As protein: CASSDTGGTGYTF.

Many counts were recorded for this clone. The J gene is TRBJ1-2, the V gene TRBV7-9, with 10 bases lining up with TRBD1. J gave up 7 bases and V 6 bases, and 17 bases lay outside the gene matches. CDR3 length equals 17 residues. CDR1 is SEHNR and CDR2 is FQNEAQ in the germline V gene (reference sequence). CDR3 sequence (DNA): TGTGCCAGCAGGCCCGACAGGGGGCGCTTAGGCTCTCCTGGCTACACCTTC. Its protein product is CASRPDRGRLGSPGYTF.

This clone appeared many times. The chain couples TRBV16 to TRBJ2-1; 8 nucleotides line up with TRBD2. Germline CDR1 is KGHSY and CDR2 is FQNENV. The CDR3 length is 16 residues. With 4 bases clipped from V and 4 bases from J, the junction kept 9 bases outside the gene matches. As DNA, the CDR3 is TGTGCCAGCAGCCCCCTCGGTAGCGGGGATTACAATGAGCAGTTCTTC. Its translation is CASSPLGSGDYNEQFF.

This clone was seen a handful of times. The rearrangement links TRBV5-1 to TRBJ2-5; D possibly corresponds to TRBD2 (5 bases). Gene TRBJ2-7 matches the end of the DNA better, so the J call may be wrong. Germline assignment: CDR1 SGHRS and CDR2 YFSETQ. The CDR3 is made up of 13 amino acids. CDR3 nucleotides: TGCGCCAGCCAGACTGGGAGCTCCTACGAGCAGTACTTC. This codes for CASQTGSSYEQYF.

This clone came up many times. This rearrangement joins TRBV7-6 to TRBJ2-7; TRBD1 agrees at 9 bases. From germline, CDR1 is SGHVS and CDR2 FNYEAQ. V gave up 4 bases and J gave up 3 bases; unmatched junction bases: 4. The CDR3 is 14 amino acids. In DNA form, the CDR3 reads TGTGCCAGCAGCTGGGGACAGGGAAACTACGAGCAGTACTTC. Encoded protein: CASSWGQGNYEQYF.

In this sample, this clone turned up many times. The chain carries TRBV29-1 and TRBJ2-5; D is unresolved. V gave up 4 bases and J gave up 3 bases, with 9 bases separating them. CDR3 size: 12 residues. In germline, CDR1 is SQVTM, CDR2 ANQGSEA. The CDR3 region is CSVVGLEETQYF. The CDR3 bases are TGCAGCGTTGTCGGGTTGGAAGAGACCCAGTACTTC.

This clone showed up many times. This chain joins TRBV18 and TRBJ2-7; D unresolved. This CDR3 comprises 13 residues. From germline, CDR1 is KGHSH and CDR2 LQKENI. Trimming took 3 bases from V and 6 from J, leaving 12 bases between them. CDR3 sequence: CASSPGPRSEQYF. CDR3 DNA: TGTGCCAGCTCACCTGGGCCCCGTAGCGAGCAGTACTTC.

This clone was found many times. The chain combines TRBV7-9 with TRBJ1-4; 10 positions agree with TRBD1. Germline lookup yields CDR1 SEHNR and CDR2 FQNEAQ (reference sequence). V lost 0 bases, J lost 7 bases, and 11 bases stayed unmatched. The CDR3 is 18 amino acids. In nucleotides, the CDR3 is TGTGCCAGCAGCTTAGCAGAAAGACAGGGGGCGTATAGTGAAAAACTGTTTTTT. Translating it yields CASSLAERQGAYSEKLFF. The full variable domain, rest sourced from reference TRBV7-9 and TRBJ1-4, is DTGVSQNPRHKITKRGQNVTFRCDPISEHNRLYWYRQTLGQGPEFLTYFQNEAQLEKSRLLSDRFSAERPKGSFSTLEIQRTEQGDSAMYLCASSLAERQGAYSEKLFFGSGTQLSVL.

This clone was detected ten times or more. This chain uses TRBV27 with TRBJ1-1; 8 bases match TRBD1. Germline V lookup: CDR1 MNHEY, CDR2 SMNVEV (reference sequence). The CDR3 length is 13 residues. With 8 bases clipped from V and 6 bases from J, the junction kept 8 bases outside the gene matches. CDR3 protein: CASGGQVLSEAFF. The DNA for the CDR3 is TGTGCCAGCGGGGGACAGGTGCTCTCTGAAGCTTTCTTT.

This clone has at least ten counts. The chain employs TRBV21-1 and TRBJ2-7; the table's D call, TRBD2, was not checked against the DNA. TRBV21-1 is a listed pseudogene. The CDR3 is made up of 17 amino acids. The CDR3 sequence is CASSKAHLRDNTYEQYF. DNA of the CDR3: TGTGCCAGCAGCAAAGCCCATCTGCGGGATAATACCTACGAGCAGTACTTC.

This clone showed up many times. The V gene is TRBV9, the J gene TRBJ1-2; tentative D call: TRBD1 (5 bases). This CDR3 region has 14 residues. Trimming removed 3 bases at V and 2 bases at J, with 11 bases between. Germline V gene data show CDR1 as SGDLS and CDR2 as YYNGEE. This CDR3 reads CASSADTGNYGYTF. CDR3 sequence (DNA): TGTGCCAGCAGCGCCGACACAGGAAACTATGGCTACACCTTC.

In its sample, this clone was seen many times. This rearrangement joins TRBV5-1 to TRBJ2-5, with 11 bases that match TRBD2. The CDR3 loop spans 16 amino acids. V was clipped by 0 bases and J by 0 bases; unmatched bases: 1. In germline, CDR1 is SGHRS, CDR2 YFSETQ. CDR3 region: CASSLVAGGNQETQYF. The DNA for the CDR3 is TGCGCCAGCAGCTTGGTAGCGGGAGGGAACCAAGAGACCCAGTACTTC.

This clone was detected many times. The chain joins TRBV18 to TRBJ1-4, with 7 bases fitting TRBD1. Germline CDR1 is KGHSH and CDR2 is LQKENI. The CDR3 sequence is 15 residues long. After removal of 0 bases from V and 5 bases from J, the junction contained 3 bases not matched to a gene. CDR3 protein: CASSPPGQQNEKLFF. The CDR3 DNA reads TGTGCCAGCTCACCACCGGGACAGCAGAATGAAAAACTGTTTTTT.

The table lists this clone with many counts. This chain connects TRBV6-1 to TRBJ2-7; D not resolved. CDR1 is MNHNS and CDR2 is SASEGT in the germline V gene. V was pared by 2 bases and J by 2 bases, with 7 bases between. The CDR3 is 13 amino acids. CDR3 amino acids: CASSENRPYEQYF. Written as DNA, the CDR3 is TGTGCCAGCAGTGAAAACAGACCCTACGAGCAGTACTTC.

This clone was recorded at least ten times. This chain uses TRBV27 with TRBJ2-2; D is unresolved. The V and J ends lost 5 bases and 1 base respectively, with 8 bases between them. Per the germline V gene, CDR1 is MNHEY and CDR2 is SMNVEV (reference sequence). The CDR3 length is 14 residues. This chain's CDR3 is CASSPTRNTGELFF. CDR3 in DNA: TGTGCCAGCAGTCCAACAAGGAACACCGGGGAGCTGTTTTTT.

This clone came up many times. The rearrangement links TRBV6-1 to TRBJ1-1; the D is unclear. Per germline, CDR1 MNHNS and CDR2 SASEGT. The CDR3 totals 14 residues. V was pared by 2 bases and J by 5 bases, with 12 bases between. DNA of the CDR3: TGTGCCAGCAGTGAAAATCTAGAGGAAACTGAAGCTTTCTTT. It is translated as CASSENLEETEAFF.

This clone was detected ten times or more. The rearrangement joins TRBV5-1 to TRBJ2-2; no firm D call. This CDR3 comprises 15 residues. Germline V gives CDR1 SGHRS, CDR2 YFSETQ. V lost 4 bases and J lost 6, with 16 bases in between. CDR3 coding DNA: TGCGCCAGCAGCCCTAGATATGCGAGCGCCGGGGAGCTGTTTTTT. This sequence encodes CASSPRYASAGELFF.

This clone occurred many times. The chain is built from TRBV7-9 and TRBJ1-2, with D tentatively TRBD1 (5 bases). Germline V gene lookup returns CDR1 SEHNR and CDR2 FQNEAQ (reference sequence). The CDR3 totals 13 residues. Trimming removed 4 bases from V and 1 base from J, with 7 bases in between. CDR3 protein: CASSSGGNYGYTF. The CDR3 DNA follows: TGTGCCAGCAGCTCCGGGGGTAACTATGGCTACACCTTC.

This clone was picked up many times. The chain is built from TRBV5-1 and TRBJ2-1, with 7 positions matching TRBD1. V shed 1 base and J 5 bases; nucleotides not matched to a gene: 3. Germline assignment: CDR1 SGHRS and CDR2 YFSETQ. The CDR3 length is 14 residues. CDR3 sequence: CASSLTGANNEQFF. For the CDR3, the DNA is TGCGCCAGCAGCTTGACAGGGGCAAACAATGAGCAGTTCTTC.

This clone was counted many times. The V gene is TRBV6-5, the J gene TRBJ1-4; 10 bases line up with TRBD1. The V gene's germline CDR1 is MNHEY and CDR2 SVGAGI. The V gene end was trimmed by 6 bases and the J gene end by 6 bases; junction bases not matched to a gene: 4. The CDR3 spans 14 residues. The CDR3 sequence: CASSPDRGHEKLFF. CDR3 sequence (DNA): TGTGCCAGCAGCCCCGACAGGGGGCATGAAAAACTGTTTTTT.